The 4 T cell receptor beta chains presented below share a single source sample, sequenced in a study of neurological immune-mediated disorders. TCRdb re-analysed the 5' RACE reads in MiXCR, keeping a single row per CDR3 protein. The data contain fewer than 90,000 distinct CDR3 sequences, 4% to 6% of them seen just once; the ten biggest clones take up about 7.4%. Sequenced input: PBMCs. The receptor source for this set is a man between 18 and 29 years old with multiple sclerosis.

This clonotype was detected ten times or more. The V and J genes are TRBV7-6 and TRBJ1-1, with D unclear. Trimming shortened V by 5 bases and J by 3 bases, and 16 bases separated the two germline ends. This CDR3 comprises 15 residues. Germline V lookup: CDR1 SGHVS, CDR2 FNYEAQ. For the CDR3, the DNA is TGTGCCAGCAGCGCCGGAACCGTGGGGTACACTGAAGCTTTCTTT. Encoded protein: CASSAGTVGYTEAFF.

This clonotype has at least ten counts. The chain uses TRBV12-3 or TRBV12-4 and TRBJ1-2, with TRBD1 matching 8 bases. This CDR3 region has 15 residues. Trimming took 5 bases from V and 8 from J; bases not matched to a gene: 13. CDR3 DNA sequence: TGTGCCAGCAGTCCTCGGACAGGGAGCCCCTACGGCTACACCTTC. Residues: CASSPRTGSPYGYTF.

This clonotype was observed many times. In nucleotides, the CDR3 is TGTGCCAGCAGTCCCCAGGGTGTTAGCAATCAGCCCCAGCATTTT. Translating gives CASSPQGVSNQPQHF. The chain has TRBV28 and TRBJ1-5; weak D call: TRBD1 (5 bases). Deletions cut 5 bases from V and 0 bases from J, with 11 bases between. Germline V gene lookup returns CDR1 MDHEN and CDR2 SYDVKM. The CDR3 runs 15 residues.

This clonotype has a count of ten or more. The chain is built from TRBV11-1 and TRBJ1-4, with no clear D. The CDR3 extends over 13 amino acids. Deletions cut 3 bases from V and 5 bases from J, with 7 bases between. Germline CDR1 and CDR2: SGHAT and FQDESV (reference sequence). CDR3 DNA: TGTGCCAGCAGCTTCCTGGGAAATGAAAAACTGTTTTTT. Amino acids: CASSFLGNEKLFF. Based on the CDR3 plus reference TRBV11-1 and TRBJ1-4, the full variable domain is EAEVAQSPRYKITEKSQAVAFWCDPISGHATLYWYRQILGQGPELLVQFQDESVVDDSQLPKDRFSAERLKGVDSTLKIQPAELGDSAMYLCASSFLGNEKLFFGSGTQLSVL.